The next 29 T cell receptor beta chains were all read from a single sample in a study of a mutant IDH1 vaccine in newly diagnosed glioma. Time point reported: week 47, end of study. Every vaccine dose comprised 300 ug of mutant IDH1 20-mer peptide plus topical imiquimod. For these TCRs, the target antigens are not known. Measured with immunoSEQ multiplex PCR; TCRdb has only the in-frame clones, and not every one. The sample includes approximately 50,000 clones, roughly four fifths of them seen just once. The starting material was PBMCs, obtained from a glioma patient whose treatment included an IDH1 peptide vaccine. Source of these receptors: a woman in her forties or fifties with glioma.

In regard to this clone: Different DNA sequences within this sample yield the same CDR3. This chain uses TRBV2 with TRBJ2-7, with a tentative D call TRBD1 (6 bases). V was cut by 3 bases and J by 4 bases, with 10 bases left in between. Germline CDR1 and CDR2: SNHLY and FYNNEI. The CDR3 spans 13 residues. The CDR3 reads CASSDGQFYEQYF. In DNA form, the CDR3 reads TGTGCCAGCAGTGACGGACAGTTTTACGAGCAGTACTTC.

The genes are TRBV29-1 and TRBJ1-4; 8 bases are a match to TRBD1. The CDR3 is made up of 13 amino acids. J lost 6 bases, V lost 7 bases, and 7 bases had no gene match. The germline gives CDR1 SQVTM, CDR2 ANQGSEA. DNA for the CDR3: TGCAGCGGGGTACAGGGGGTGGATGAAAAACTGTTTTTT. Its translation: CSGVQGVDEKLFF.

Only a few counts were recorded for this clone. The chain has TRBV5-1 and TRBJ1-6, with TRBD1 identical over 8 bases. With V trimmed by 2 bases and J by 9 bases, 10 bases remained unmatched. The CDR3 spans 16 residues. The V gene's germline CDR1 is SGHRS and CDR2 YFSETQ. CDR3 in amino acids: CASSLIGQGGPSPLHF. CDR3 nucleotides: TGCGCCAGCAGCTTAATTGGACAGGGTGGCCCTTCACCCCTCCACTTT.

J is TRBJ2-7 and V is TRBV7-2; weak D call: TRBD1 (6 bases). This CDR3 region has 12 residues. The germline gives CDR1 SGHTA, CDR2 FQGNSA. Trimming shortened V by 5 bases and J by 6 bases, and 11 bases separated the two germline ends. DNA for the CDR3: TGTGCCAGCAGCCAGGACAGTCTCGAGCAGTACTTC. It is translated as CASSQDSLEQYF.

The chain carries TRBV5-1 and TRBJ2-2; D ambiguous. The ends were cut back, 4 bases at V and 2 bases at J, with 3 bases in the middle. CDR3 length: 12 residues. CDR1 and CDR2 from the germline V gene are SGHRS and YFSETQ. The CDR3 DNA reads TGCGCCAGCAGCCTAAACACCGGGGAGCTGTTTTTT. The encoded protein is CASSLNTGELFF.

V usage is TRBV4-1 and J usage is TRBJ2-7; D possibly corresponds to TRBD1 (6 bases). Trimming took 4 bases from V and 10 from J, leaving 11 bases between them. The CDR3 has 11 residues. CDR1 is MGHRA, CDR2 YSYEKL, per germline. The CDR3 DNA sequence: TGCGCCAGCAGCCTGACAGGACTTCAGTACTTC. Protein product: CASSLTGLQYF.

This clone was detected once. The chain carries TRBV5-1 and TRBJ1-5; TRBD1 might be the D (6 bases). CDR1 SGHRS and CDR2 YFSETQ come from the germline V gene. This CDR3 has 15 residues. Trimming took off 2 bases at V and 6 bases at J, with 15 bases between the two ends. CDR3 nucleotide sequence: TGCGCCAGCAGCTTTACTTCAGGGGAAAGTCAGCCCCAGCATTTT. Its protein product is CASSFTSGESQPQHF.

This rearrangement joins TRBV18 to TRBJ1-1; D is ambiguous. In germline, CDR1 is KGHSH, CDR2 LQKENI. V shed 5 bases and J shed 4 bases, with 11 bases lying between them. CDR3 length: 13 residues. This CDR3 is CASSALGGTEAFF. The DNA for the CDR3 is TGTGCCAGCTCAGCTTTAGGAGGCACTGAAGCTTTCTTT.

J is TRBJ2-7 and V is TRBV5-1, with 11 bases aligning to TRBD2. CDR1 SGHRS and CDR2 YFSETQ come from the germline V gene. Trimming removed 3 bases from V and 2 bases from J; junction bases left unmatched: 4. The CDR3 is 15 residues long. CDR3 protein: CASSSTSGGAYEQYF. As DNA, the CDR3 is TGCGCCAGCAGCTCAACTAGCGGGGGTGCCTACGAGCAGTACTTC.

The genes are TRBV19 and TRBJ2-3, with 10 bases aligning to TRBD2. The CDR3 runs to 14 residues. In germline, CDR1 is LNHDA, CDR2 SQIVND (reference sequence). Trimming took 6 bases from V and 7 from J; bases not matched to a gene: 7. The CDR3 DNA reads as TGTGCCAGTAGCAAACCTAGCGGGGGATATACGCAGTATTTT. As protein: CASSKPSGGYTQYF.

The chain employs TRBV23-1 and TRBJ1-2; 8 bases match TRBD1. TRBV23-1 is annotated as an ORF whose role is uncertain. CDR3 size: 15 residues. Germline trimming cut 0 bases from V and 2 bases from J; bases unmatched to any gene: 2. In DNA, the CDR3 is TGCGCCAGCAGTCAATCGGACAGGGCAAACTATGGCTACACCTTC. Translating gives CASSQSDRANYGYTF.

The CDR3, as DNA: TGTGCCAGCTCGACAGAATCTAGCTACAATGAGCAGTTCTTC. Protein sequence: CASSTESSYNEQFF. The J gene is TRBJ2-1, the V gene TRBV2; D might be TRBD1 (5 bases). CDR3 length: 14 residues. The V end lost 8 bases, the J end lost 3 bases, and 14 bases lay between the germline ends. Per germline, CDR1 SNHLY and CDR2 FYNNEI.

V gene TRBV11-1 combines with J gene TRBJ1-6; 9 bases match TRBD1. Germline V CDR1 and CDR2: SGHAT, FQDESV (reference sequence). The V and J ends lost 5 bases and 6 bases, in that order; junction bases with no gene match: 2. The CDR3 contains 14 residues. The CDR3 DNA reads TGTGCCAGCAGCCTGGGACAGGGTAATTCACCCCTCCACTTT. Amino acids: CASSLGQGNSPLHF.

This clone was detected once. The chain carries TRBV5-1 and TRBJ1-2; TRBD1 matches 8 bases. Looked up from germline, CDR1 is SGHRS and CDR2 is YFSETQ. The CDR3 has 17 residues. J was trimmed by 0 bases and V by 1 base; bases with no gene match: 8. Written as DNA, the CDR3 is TGCGCCAGCAGCTTGTCATACGGACAGGGCGCTAACTATGGCTACACCTTC. Translation gives CASSLSYGQGANYGYTF.

The gene calls are TRBV6-5 and TRBJ1-1; D remains ambiguous. Deletions cut 5 bases from V and 7 bases from J, with 14 bases between. The CDR3 spans 13 residues. In germline, CDR1 is MNHEY, CDR2 SVGAGI. The CDR3 protein is CASSPRTEDEAFF. The CDR3, as DNA: TGTGCCAGCAGTCCCCGGACGGAGGATGAAGCTTTCTTT.

About this clone itself: Other nucleotide sequences from this sample produce the same CDR3. This chain joins TRBV29-1 and TRBJ1-5; TRBD1 might be the D (6 bases). Deletions cut 6 bases from V and 1 base from J, with 10 bases between. The CDR3 runs 13 residues. Germline V gene lookup returns CDR1 SQVTM and CDR2 ANQGSEA. CDR3 DNA: TGCAGCGTGCGCACAGGGAGCAATCAGCCCCAGCATTTT. It yields the protein CSVRTGSNQPQHF.

This clone was counted once. The gene calls are TRBV10-3 and TRBJ2-2; 14 nucleotides match TRBD2. The CDR3 has 15 residues. Germline lookup yields CDR1 ENHRY and CDR2 SYGVKD. Trimming took 5 bases from V and 6 from J; bases not matched to a gene: 2. The DNA of the CDR3 is TGTGCCATCAGTCCGGGACTAGCGGGGGCCGGGGAGCTGTTTTTT. It is translated as CAISPGLAGAGELFF.

This chain uses TRBV30 with TRBJ1-4; D is perhaps TRBD1 (5 bases). From germline, CDR1 is GTSNPN and CDR2 SVGIG (reference sequence). V gave up 2 bases and J gave up 4 bases, with 8 bases separating them. The CDR3 has 13 amino acids. The DNA of the CDR3 is TGTGCCTGGAGTTGGGGGTTTAATGAAAAACTGTTTTTT. It translates to CAWSWGFNEKLFF.

The chain couples TRBV6-1 to TRBJ2-7; no firm D call. Germline V gives CDR1 MNHNS, CDR2 SASEGT. V gave up 2 bases and J gave up 3 bases, with 14 bases separating them. This CDR3 comprises 15 residues. The CDR3 coding sequence is TGTGCCAGCAGTGAAAAAGGGTTAGGCTTCTACGAGCAGTACTTC. Translation: CASSEKGLGFYEQYF.

In this sample, this clone turned up once. This chain links TRBV6-6 with TRBJ1-1; D possibly corresponds to TRBD1 (5 bases). Trimming stripped 5 bases from V and 1 base from J, with 11 bases between. CDR1 and CDR2 (germline): MNHNY, SVGAGI (reference sequence). The CDR3 is 14 amino acids. CDR3 bases: TGTGCCAGCAGTGAGCAGGGCAGGAACACTGAAGCTTTCTTT. Residues: CASSEQGRNTEAFF.

The CDR3 here is CASWTGVQNTEAFF. CDR3 in DNA: TGTGCCAGCTGGACAGGGGTGCAAAACACTGAAGCTTTCTTT. The V call is TRBV10-3, the J call TRBJ1-1; 9 nucleotides agree with TRBD1. The CDR3 has 14 residues. V shed 10 bases, J shed 2 bases, and the junction held 8 bases outside the gene matches. CDR1 and CDR2 from the germline V gene are ENHRY and SYGVKD.

V usage is TRBV18 and J usage is TRBJ2-3; TRBD2 matches at 7 bases. The CDR3 consists of 15 residues. CDR1 is KGHSH and CDR2 is LQKENI in the germline V gene. V trimming: 1 base; J trimming: 7 bases; junction bases outside the gene matches: 8. CDR3 loop: CASSPRTRAPNTQYF. The DNA for the CDR3 is TGTGCCAGCTCACCACGGACTAGGGCCCCGAATACGCAGTATTTT. Full variable domain (remainder filled in from reference TRBV18 and TRBJ2-3): NAGVMQNPRHLVRRRGQEARLRCSPMKGHSHVYWYRQLPEEGLKFMVYLQKENIIDESGMPKERFSAEFPKEGPSILRIQQVVRGDSAAYFCASSPRTRAPNTQYFGPGTRLTVL.

In regard to this clone: One end of the junction varies from germline; a read error may be responsible. The chain joins TRBV2 to TRBJ2-7; TRBD1 agrees at 9 bases. CDR1 SNHLY and CDR2 FYNNEI come from the germline V gene. This CDR3 contains 15 residues. The CDR3 is CASREGQGYSYEQYF. CDR3 DNA sequence: TGTGCCAGCAGGGAAGGACAGGGGTACTCCTACGAGCAGTACTTC.

Of note for this clone: Compared with germline, one end of the junction differs, possibly owing to a read error. The J gene is TRBJ1-1, the V gene TRBV5-3, with D hard to call. TRBV5-3 has ORF status, its function being uncertain. The CDR3 runs 12 residues. The CDR3 loop is CARSLAPGRPNF. The CDR3 DNA reads TGTGCCAGAAGCTTGGCCCCGGGCAGACCCAACTTT.

This chain uses TRBV23-1 with TRBJ1-4; TRBD1 matches 7 bases. TRBV23-1 carries the ORF label, with uncertain function. The CDR3 runs 15 residues. Trimming removed 1 base from V and 9 bases from J; junction bases left unmatched: 8. The CDR3 loop reads CASSQFGQVIQKLFF. Here the CDR3 DNA reads TGCGCCAGCAGTCAATTTGGACAGGTCATCCAAAAACTGTTTTTT.

The V and J genes are TRBV14 and TRBJ2-2, with D tentatively TRBD1 or TRBD2 (5 bases each). From germline, CDR1 is SGHDN and CDR2 FVKESK. The CDR3 has 18 amino acids. V was pared by 1 base and J by 3 bases, with 18 bases between. The CDR3 DNA reads TGTGCCAGCAGCCAAGGACCCGGGGCCGAGCTTCACACCGGGGAGCTGTTTTTT. It codes for CASSQGPGAELHTGELFF.

CDR3 sequence reads: CASSTTGEHSNQPQHF. The CDR3 coding sequence is TGTGCCAGTAGTACTACAGGGGAACATAGCAATCAGCCCCAGCATTTT. This rearrangement joins TRBV19 to TRBJ1-5; 7 bases match TRBD1. Trimming at V came to 4 bases and at J to 0 bases, leaving 6 bases not matched to a gene. The germline gives CDR1 LNHDA, CDR2 SQIVND (reference sequence). This CDR3 has 16 amino acids.

This rearrangement joins TRBV11-2 to TRBJ1-6; D unresolved. Deletions cut 0 bases from V and 9 bases from J, with 12 bases between. Germline lookup yields CDR1 SGHAT and CDR2 FQNNGV. The CDR3 runs 15 residues. The CDR3 DNA sequence: TGTGCCAGCAGCTTAGAACCGGGGTTCGGTTCACCCCTCCACTTT. Protein: CASSLEPGFGSPLHF.

DNA of the CDR3: TGTGCCAGCAGACCAGGGGGCGGATATGGCTACACCTTC. Translating gives CASRPGGGYGYTF. V is TRBV27 and J is TRBJ1-2, with 8 bases lining up with TRBD1. This CDR3 is built from 13 residues. Unmatched junction bases numbered 5, after V lost 6 bases and J lost 5 bases. From germline, CDR1 is MNHEY and CDR2 SMNVEV (reference sequence).